The T cell receptor (beta chain) under discussion was sequenced for a study of CD8+ T cells in alopecia areata. This clone has just a few counts. The antigen is undetermined. Investigators isolated RNA and reverse transcribed it into cDNA to act as the sequencing template. Assay: immunoSEQ multiplex PCR; the TCRdb copy retains only in-frame clones and omits some. The table includes around 160,000 clones, approximately 57% detected once. Per the germline V gene, CDR1 is GTSNPN and CDR2 is SVGIG (reference sequence). V gave up 2 bases and J gave up 16 bases, with 24 bases separating them. The CDR3 loop spans 14 amino acids. Overall study findings and caveats: Among the top 100, expanded CD8+ clones, as well as scalp clonality, were significantly decreased by tofacitinib.

Sample treatment: oral pan-JAK inhibitor, 5-10 mg twice daily. This chain links TRBV30 with TRBJ2-1, with a weak D call TRBD1 (6 bases). The sample was CD4+ T cells sorted from blood, taken at week 24, from a patient treated with tofacitinib. The sequence was collected from a human donor with alopecia areata. The CDR3 reads CAWSPQQRTASTFF. CDR3 nucleotides: TGTGCCTGGAGTCCCCAGCAGAGGACAGCGTCAACCTTCTTC. Full variable domain (rest looked up from reference TRBV30 and TRBJ2-1): SQTIHQWPATLVQPVGSPLSLECTVEGTSNPNLYWYRQAAGRGLQLLFYSVGIGQISSEVPQNLSASRPQDRQFILSSKKLLLSDSGFYLCAWSPQQRTASTFFGPGTRLTVL.